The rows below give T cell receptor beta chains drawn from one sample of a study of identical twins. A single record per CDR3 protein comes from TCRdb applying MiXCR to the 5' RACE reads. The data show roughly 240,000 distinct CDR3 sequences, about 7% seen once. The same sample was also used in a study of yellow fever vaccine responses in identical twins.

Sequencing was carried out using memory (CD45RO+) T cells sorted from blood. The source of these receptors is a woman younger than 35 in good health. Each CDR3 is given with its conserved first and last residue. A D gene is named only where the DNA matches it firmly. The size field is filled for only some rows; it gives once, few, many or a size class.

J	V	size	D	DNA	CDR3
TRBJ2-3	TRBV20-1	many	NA	TGCAGTGCTAGAGGAGGTAGCCTTAACACAGATACGCAGTATTTT	CSARGGSLNTDTQYF
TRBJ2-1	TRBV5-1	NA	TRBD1	TGCGCCAGCAGCCTGACCCGGGACAGGGAGTACAATGAGCAGTTCTTC	CASSLTRDREYNEQFF
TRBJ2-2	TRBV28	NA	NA	TGTGCCAGCAGTGGCAGGGATCTTCGGGAGCTGTTTTTT	CASSGRDLRELFF
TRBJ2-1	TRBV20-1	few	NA	TGCAGTGCTAGAGTCTCGGAAAATGAGCATTTCTTC	CSARVSENEHFF
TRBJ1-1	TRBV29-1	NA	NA	TGCAGCGTTGAGGTGGATACCACTGAAGCTTTCTTT	CSVEVDTTEAFF
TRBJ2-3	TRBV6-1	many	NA	TGTGCCAGCTCTGGCGGGGAGATCACAGATACGCAGTATTTT	CASSGGEITDTQYF
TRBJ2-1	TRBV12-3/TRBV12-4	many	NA	TGTGCCAGCAGTCCTTCCCCGGAGAGGTCGCGATCCTACAATGAGCAGTTCTTC	CASSPSPERSRSYNEQFF
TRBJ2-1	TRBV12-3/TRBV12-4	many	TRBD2	TGTGCCAGCAGCCGGACTAGCGGGACCTACAATGAGCAGTTCTTC	CASSRTSGTYNEQFF
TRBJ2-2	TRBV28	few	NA	TGTGCCACCCAGATGAACACCGGGGAGCTGTTTTTT	CATQMNTGELFF
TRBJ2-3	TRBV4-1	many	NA	TGCGCCAGCAGCCAAGAAGGCCGGGGGAGAGCTAAACGAGATACGCAGTATTTT	CASSQEGRGRAKRDTQYF
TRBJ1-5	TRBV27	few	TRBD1	TGTGCCAGCAAGCGGCAGGGGGGGAATCAGCCCCAGCATTTT	CASKRQGGNQPQHF
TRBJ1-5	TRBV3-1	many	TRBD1	TGTGCCAGCCGGGACAGTTATAGCAATCAGCCCCAGCATTTT	CASRDSYSNQPQHF
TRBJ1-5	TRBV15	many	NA	TGTGCCACCAGCCAACCCGGGACCGAGTATAGCAATCAGCCCCAGCATTTT	CATSQPGTEYSNQPQHF
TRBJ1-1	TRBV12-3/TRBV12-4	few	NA	TGTGCCAGCACAGTTTCCGCACACACTGAAGCTTTCTTT	CASTVSAHTEAFF
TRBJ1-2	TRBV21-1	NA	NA	NA	CASKPWGGGAYGYTF
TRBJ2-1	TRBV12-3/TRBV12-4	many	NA	TGTGCCAGCAGTTTAGAGGTGGTCTCCTACAATGAGCAGTTCTTC	CASSLEVVSYNEQFF
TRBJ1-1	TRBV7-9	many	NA	TGTGCCAGCAGCCCAGAGACCGGGACCACTGAAGCTTTCTTT	CASSPETGTTEAFF
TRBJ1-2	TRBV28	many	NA	TGTGCCAGCAGTCCGGGGTTATCAGGTGGAAGCTATGGCTACACCTTC	CASSPGLSGGSYGYTF
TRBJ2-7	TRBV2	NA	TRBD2	TGTGCCAGCAGTGAAGATCCGGGACTAGCAGCGTGGACCTACGAGCAGTACTTC	CASSEDPGLAAWTYEQYF
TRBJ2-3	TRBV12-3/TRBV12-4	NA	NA	TGTGCCAGCAGTTTATGGTTTGGGTCAGTCACCTTTTACACAGATACGCAGTATTTT	CASSLWFGSVTFYTDTQYF
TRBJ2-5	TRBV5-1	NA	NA	TGCGCCAGCAGCTTGGATCCCCTGGCCGGGACCCAGTACTTC	CASSLDPLAGTQYF
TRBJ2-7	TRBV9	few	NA	TGTGCCAGTGGTCCCGGACCAAATCAAGAGCAGTACTTC	CASGPGPNQEQYF
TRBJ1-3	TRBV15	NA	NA	TGTGCCACCAGCGCTACCGGGCCCGGAAACACCATATATTTT	CATSATGPGNTIYF
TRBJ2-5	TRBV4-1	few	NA	TGCGCCAGCAGCCAAGGGAGGGGGCAAGAGACCCAGTACTTC	CASSQGRGQETQYF
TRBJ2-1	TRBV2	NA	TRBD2	TGTGCCAGCAGTGATTCGAGCGGGAGGCTCGGAGAGCAGTTCTTC	CASSDSSGRLGEQFF
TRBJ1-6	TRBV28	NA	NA	TGTGCCAGCAGTTCTAGGGCAGGGGTTATCCGGCCACCCCTCCACTTT	CASSSRAGVIRPPLHF
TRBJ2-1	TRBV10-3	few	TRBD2	TGTGCCATCACCCGAAGGGCTAGCGGAACCTACAATGAGCAGTTCTTC	CAITRRASGTYNEQFF
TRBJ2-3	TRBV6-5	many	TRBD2	TGTGCCAGCAGTTACAACGGACTAGCGGATACGCAGTATTTT	CASSYNGLADTQYF
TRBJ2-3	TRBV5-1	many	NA	TGCGCCAGCAGCACGGGGGGCACAGATACGCAGTATTTT	CASSTGGTDTQYF
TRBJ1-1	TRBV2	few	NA	TGTGCAAGCAGTGCAGGGTTAGGTACTGAAGCTTTCTTT	CASSAGLGTEAFF
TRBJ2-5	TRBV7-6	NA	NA	TGTGCCAGCAGCTTAGCGGGTTCGGGGGTAGGGACCCAGTACTTC	CASSLAGSGVGTQYF
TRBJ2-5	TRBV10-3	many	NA	TGTGCCATCAGAACGGACAGAGGAGAGGCAGAGACCCAGTACTTC	CAIRTDRGEAETQYF
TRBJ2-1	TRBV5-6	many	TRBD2	TGTGCCAGCAGAAGGGACGGGGGACTAGCTTTCAATGAGCAGTTCTTC	CASRRDGGLAFNEQFF
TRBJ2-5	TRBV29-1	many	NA	TGCAGCGCCCACCGGGCAGGGCGAGAGACCCAGTACTTC	CSAHRAGRETQYF
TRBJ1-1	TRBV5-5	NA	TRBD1	TGTGCCAGCAGCCGGACAGGACGGGGTGAAGCTTTCTTT	CASSRTGRGEAFF
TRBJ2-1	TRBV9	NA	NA	TGTGCCAGCAGCGTAGACCCCCCGGTTGGGGGAGTAGAGCAGTTCTTC	CASSVDPPVGGVEQFF
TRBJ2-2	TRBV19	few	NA	TGTGCCAGTAGTATCAGTGGTCTCGGGGAGCTGTTTTTT	CASSISGLGELFF
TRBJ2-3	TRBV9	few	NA	TGTGCCAGCAGCGTAGAAGGGACCGCGGCCCCAGGTACGCAGTATTTT	CASSVEGTAAPGTQYF
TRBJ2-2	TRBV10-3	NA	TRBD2	TGTGCCATCAGTCTAGCGGGGGGGAGCGTCGGTTTGAACACCGGGGAGCTGTTTTTT	CAISLAGGSVGLNTGELFF
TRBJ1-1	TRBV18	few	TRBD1	TGTGCCAGCTCACAACGACAGGGCGACACTGAAGCTTTCTTT	CASSQRQGDTEAFF
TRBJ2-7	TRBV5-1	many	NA	TGCGCCAGCAGCTTGAATCCGGGTACGTACTACGAGCAGTACTTC	CASSLNPGTYYEQYF
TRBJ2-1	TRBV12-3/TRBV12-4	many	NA	TGTGCCAGCAGTTTCCTGGACTACTACAATGAGCAGTTCTTC	CASSFLDYYNEQFF
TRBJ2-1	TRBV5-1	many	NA	TGCGCCAGCAGCTCCGACAGAGGGGGTGGCTACAATGAGCAGTTCTTC	CASSSDRGGGYNEQFF
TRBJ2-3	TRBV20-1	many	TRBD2	TGCAGTGCTAGTTTAGCGGGAGTTACAGATACGCAGTATTTT	CSASLAGVTDTQYF
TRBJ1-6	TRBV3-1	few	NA	TGTGCCAGCAGCCGTTATGGAGCCGATAATTCACCCCTCCACTTT	CASSRYGADNSPLHF
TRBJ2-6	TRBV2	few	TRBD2	TGTGCCAGCAGTAGACTAGCGGGAGGAGCTGGGGCCAACGTCCTGACTTTC	CASSRLAGGAGANVLTF